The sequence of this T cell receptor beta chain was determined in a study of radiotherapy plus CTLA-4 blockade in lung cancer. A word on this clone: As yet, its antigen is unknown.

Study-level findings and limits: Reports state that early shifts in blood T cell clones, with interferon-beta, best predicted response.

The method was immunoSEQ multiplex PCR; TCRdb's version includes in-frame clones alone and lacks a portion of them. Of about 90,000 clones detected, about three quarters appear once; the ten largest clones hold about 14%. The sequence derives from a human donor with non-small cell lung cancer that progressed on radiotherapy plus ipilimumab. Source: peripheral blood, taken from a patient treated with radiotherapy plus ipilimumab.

The CDR3 bases are TGTGCCAGCAGCCTAGCCGGGGGGGCCTACGAGCAGTACTTC. Protein sequence: CASSLAGGAYEQYF. The rearrangement uses TRBV27 and TRBJ2-7; the match to TRBD2 covers 8 bases. V shed 6 bases and J 2 bases; nucleotides not matched to a gene: 6. The germline CDR1 and CDR2 sequences are MNHEY and SMNVEV (reference sequence). CDR3 length: 14 residues.